These 7 T cell receptor beta chains were all obtained from the same sample, sequenced in a study. TCRdb processed the 5' RACE reads anew with MiXCR; each CDR3 protein has one entry. The repertoire consists of about 6,000 distinct CDR3 sequences, with roughly 59% occurring once and the leading ten covering 12%. The sequenced sample was naive CD4+ T cells sorted from blood. The subset denotes: naive CD4+ T cells, CD4+CD45RA+CD25-. Receptor source: a female donor with breast cancer.

The J gene is TRBJ1-5, the V gene TRBV6-5; no clear D gene. The V end lost 5 bases, the J end lost 2 bases, and 16 bases lay between the germline ends. Germline V CDR1 and CDR2: MNHEY, SVGAGI. This CDR3 spans 16 amino acids. CDR3 nucleotides: TGTGCCAGCAGTAGTGCCCCAGACCGGCGCAATCAGCCCCAGCATTTT. This sequence encodes CASSSAPDRRNQPQHF.

The CDR3 sequence: CASSSPVTYEQYV. CDR3 nucleotides: TGTGCCAGCAGTTCCCCGGTGACCTACGAGCAGTACGTC. This chain joins TRBV28 and TRBJ2-7; D ambiguous. The V end was cut by 4 bases, the J end by 2 bases, with 9 bases between. Germline loops: CDR1 MDHEN, CDR2 SYDVKM. The CDR3 contains 13 residues.

The chain carries TRBV6-5 and TRBJ1-4; TRBD1 matches at 10 bases. Germline-derived CDR1 and CDR2 are MNHEY and SVGAGI. After removal of 5 bases from V and 0 bases from J, the junction contained 3 bases not matched to a gene. The CDR3 is 16 amino acids. The CDR3 DNA follows: TGTGCCAGCAGTAACGGACAGGGGGCAACTAATGAAAAACTGTTTTTT. Protein: CASSNGQGATNEKLFF.

V usage is TRBV7-3 and J usage is TRBJ1-1; D is undetermined. V lost 5 bases, J lost 1 base, and 11 bases lay in between. This CDR3 spans 14 amino acids. The V gene's germline CDR1 is SGHTA and CDR2 FQGTGA. This CDR3 reads CASSPGPTNTEAFF. The DNA for the CDR3 is TGTGCCAGCAGCCCTGGACCCACGAACACTGAAGCTTTCTTT.

The chain is built from TRBV4-2 and TRBJ1-6; 8 nucleotides line up with TRBD1. V gave up 1 base and J gave up 10 bases; unmatched junction bases: 12. The CDR3 is made up of 17 amino acids. Germline loops: CDR1 LGHNA, CDR2 YNFKEQ. As DNA, the CDR3 is TGTGCCAGCAGCCAAGTGGGGTGGGACAGGATTGAGTCACCCCTCCACTTT. It specifies CASSQVGWDRIESPLHF.

V usage is TRBV20-1 and J usage is TRBJ2-1, with 8 positions matching TRBD2. This CDR3 region has 16 residues. Germline assignment: CDR1 DFQATT and CDR2 SNEGSKA (reference sequence). V was clipped by 3 bases and J by 9 bases; unmatched bases: 16. The CDR3 sequence: CSASDGGTRFILEQFF. In nucleotides, the CDR3 is TGCAGTGCTAGTGATGGCGGGACTAGGTTCATCCTTGAGCAGTTCTTC.

The CDR3 DNA reads TGTGCCATCGAAAAAGCAGGGACCCACGAGCAGTACGTC. Its protein is CAIEKAGTHEQYV. This chain connects TRBV10-3 to TRBJ2-7; the D call may be TRBD1 or TRBD2 (5 bases each). The ends were cut back, 8 bases at V and 5 bases at J, with 16 bases in the middle. The CDR3 is 13 amino acids. Germline V CDR1 and CDR2: ENHRY, SYGVKD.